The 2 T cell receptor beta chains below all came from one sample that was sequenced in a study of blood T cell repertoires in COVID-19. Clones were read by immunoSEQ multiplex PCR, and TCRdb kept only the in-frame ones, dropping some. Altogether approximately 130,000 clones are present, roughly 79% being singletons, with the ten largest covering about a tenth. The sequenced sample was peripheral blood. All receptors derive from a human donor in a cohort sampled during active COVID-19.

The CDR3 region is CASSPYKGTELNTEAFF. CDR3 DNA sequence: TGTGCCAGCAGCCCTTATAAGGGGACAGAGCTAAACACTGAAGCTTTCTTT. The chain joins TRBV4-2 to TRBJ1-1; the match to TRBD1 covers 7 bases. The germline V gene encodes CDR1 LGHNA and CDR2 YNFKEQ. V lost 4 bases and J lost 2; bases outside the gene matches: 13. This CDR3 has 17 amino acids.

This clone was seen a few times. The rearrangement links TRBV5-1 to TRBJ2-2; TRBD2 matches 13 bases. V dropped 3 bases and J dropped 4; count of bases not matched to a gene: 9. The CDR3 is made up of 18 amino acids. CDR1 is SGHRS, CDR2 YFSETQ, per germline. CDR3 residues: CASSWPRLAGGGTGELFF. CDR3 DNA sequence: TGCGCCAGCAGCTGGCCCAGACTAGCGGGGGGCGGCACCGGGGAGCTGTTTTTT.